Following are 17 T cell receptor beta chains from one sample sequenced in a study of T cell changes during pregnancy in multiple sclerosis. Sequenced by immunoSEQ multiplex PCR; TCRdb stores in-frame clones only, minus some. This table holds around 80,000 clones, around 92% found once. Sample: peripheral blood, taken before pregnancy. Receptor source: a female donor with multiple sclerosis, enrolled in a pregnancy study.

This clone occurred once. The gene calls are TRBV15 and TRBJ2-7, with 7 bases lining up with TRBD1. Losses at the gene ends were 5 bases for V and 6 bases for J; bases not matched to a gene: 7. In germline, CDR1 is LNHNV, CDR2 YYDKDF (reference sequence). The CDR3 is made up of 13 amino acids. CDR3 amino acids: CATSEDRDGEQYF. CDR3 DNA sequence: TGTGCCACCAGCGAAGACAGGGACGGCGAGCAGTACTTC.

The chain recombines TRBV6-5 with TRBJ2-2, with a possible D match to TRBD1 (6 bases). Germline values: CDR1 MNHEY, CDR2 SVGAGI. V was shortened by 7 bases and J by 3 bases, with 15 bases between the two germline ends. The CDR3 sequence is 15 residues long. DNA for the CDR3: TGTGCCAGCATTCCCGGGTGGGGGCACACCGGGGAGCTGTTTTTT. Translated: CASIPGWGHTGELFF.

The chain has TRBV15 and TRBJ2-5, with D tentatively TRBD2 (6 bases). Per germline, CDR1 LNHNV and CDR2 YYDKDF (reference sequence). CDR3 size: 15 residues. The V end lost 3 bases, the J end lost 4 bases, and 15 bases lay between the germline ends. CDR3 region: CATSSRLATGETQYF. The CDR3 coding sequence is TGTGCCACCAGCAGCCGTCTAGCGACCGGAGAGACCCAGTACTTC.

This clone was counted only a few times. This sequence joins TRBV6-1 and TRBJ2-3; 8 nucleotides align to TRBD1. The V and J ends lost 4 bases and 0 bases, in that order; junction bases with no gene match: 9. The germline gives CDR1 MNHNS, CDR2 SASEGT. This CDR3 has 17 residues. The CDR3: CASSGQGMGMSTDTQYF. In nucleotides, the CDR3 is TGTGCCAGCAGTGGACAGGGGATGGGCATGAGCACAGATACGCAGTATTTT.

The V gene is TRBV28, the J gene TRBJ2-7, with D uncertain. This CDR3 has 13 amino acids. Germline V gene sequence: CDR1 MDHEN, CDR2 SYDVKM. The ends were cut back, 6 bases at V and 1 base at J, with 10 bases in the middle. The CDR3 sequence: CASRLQVSYEQYF. The CDR3 DNA reads as TGTGCCAGCAGACTCCAGGTTTCCTACGAGCAGTACTTC.

This clone showed up just a few times. This rearrangement joins TRBV2 to TRBJ2-7, with D possibly being TRBD2 (6 bases). Between the trimmed V and J ends, which lost 6 bases and 7 bases, there was a span of 7 bases. Germline V CDR1 and CDR2: SNHLY, FYNNEI. CDR3 length equals 10 residues. This chain's CDR3 is CASRGGEQYF. In DNA, the CDR3 is TGTGCCAGCAGGGGGGGAGAGCAGTACTTC.

This sequence joins TRBV12-5 and TRBJ2-2, with 12 nucleotides matching TRBD2. The CDR3 has 16 residues. The V gene end was trimmed by 2 bases and the J gene end by 3 bases; junction bases not matched to a gene: 1. In germline, CDR1 is LGHNT, CDR2 FRNRAP. The CDR3 here is CASGLLAGGHTGELFF. Written as DNA, the CDR3 is TGTGCTAGTGGTTTGCTAGCGGGAGGGCACACCGGGGAGCTGTTTTTT.

This chain joins TRBV27 and TRBJ1-2; maybe TRBD1 (6 bases). CDR1 is MNHEY and CDR2 is SMNVEV in the germline V gene (reference sequence). V lost 6 bases and J lost 1, with 12 bases in between. This CDR3 contains 14 residues. The CDR3 protein is CASRGQHFNYGYTF. Written as DNA, the CDR3 is TGTGCCAGCAGAGGACAGCACTTTAACTATGGCTACACCTTC.

This clone showed up just once. This chain links TRBV28 with TRBJ2-5, with 13 bases lining up with TRBD2. CDR3 size: 17 residues. The germline CDR1 and CDR2 sequences are MDHEN and SYDVKM. V lost 5 bases and J lost 0; bases outside the gene matches: 6. The CDR3 region has the DNA TGTGCCAGCAGTACGCGACTAGCGGGAGGATACCAAGAGACCCAGTACTTC. Protein: CASSTRLAGGYQETQYF.

The chain couples TRBV18 to TRBJ1-1, with no clear D. V was pared by 6 bases and J by 2 bases, with 19 bases between. This CDR3 has 16 amino acids. Germline values: CDR1 KGHSH, CDR2 LQKENI. The CDR3 is CASSEHAGALNTEAFF. The CDR3 DNA is TGTGCCAGCTCGGAACATGCGGGTGCCCTTAACACTGAAGCTTTCTTT.

Here the CDR3 DNA reads TGTGCCAGCGACCCGGGACTAGTGCCTTATGAGCAGTTCTTC. It translates to CASDPGLVPYEQFF. J is TRBJ2-1 and V is TRBV7-2, with TRBD2 matching 8 bases. Losses at the gene ends were 8 bases for V and 8 bases for J; bases not matched to a gene: 11. Germline lookup yields CDR1 SGHTA and CDR2 FQGNSA. The CDR3 is 14 residues long.

The chain links TRBV27 to TRBJ2-3, with 9 bases that match TRBD2. V lost 7 bases and J lost 0; bases outside the gene matches: 8. The CDR3 runs to 16 residues. Per the germline V gene, CDR1 is MNHEY and CDR2 is SMNVEV (reference sequence). The CDR3 DNA follows: TGTGCCAGCAACCTTAGCGGGAGAGTAAGCACAGATACGCAGTATTTT. It yields the protein CASNLSGRVSTDTQYF.

This chain links TRBV9 with TRBJ1-4; D remains unclear. V lost 0 bases and J lost 6, with 12 bases in between. CDR3 size: 15 residues. The V gene's germline CDR1 is SGDLS and CDR2 YYNGEE. The CDR3 nucleotides are TGTGCCAGCAGCGTAGGTGGCAGAAATTATGAAAAACTGTTTTTT. As protein: CASSVGGRNYEKLFF. The full variable domain, completed using reference TRBV9 and TRBJ1-4, is DSGVTQTPKHLITATGQRVTLRCSPRSGDLSVYWYQQSLDQGLQFLIQYYNGEERAKGNILERFSAQQFPDLHSELNLSSLELGDSALYFCASSVGGRNYEKLFFGSGTQLSVL.

The chain employs TRBV4-1 and TRBJ1-5, with D uncertain. The CDR3 contains 15 residues. Trimming cost V 6 bases and J 6 bases, with 18 bases left between them. The germline CDR1 and CDR2 sequences are MGHRA and YSYEKL. The CDR3 DNA sequence: TGCGCCAGCAGAGCAGAGGGCCTGTCCACTCAGCCCCAGCATTTT. It codes for CASRAEGLSTQPQHF.

This sequence joins TRBV7-9 and TRBJ1-1; tentatively, D is TRBD1 (6 bases). The CDR3 extends over 15 amino acids. V was trimmed by 5 bases and J by 5 bases, leaving 18 bases between them. Germline loops: CDR1 SEHNR, CDR2 FQNEAQ (reference sequence). The CDR3 loop is CASSRGHPDTTEAFF. DNA for the CDR3: TGTGCCAGCAGCCGGGGACACCCCGATACAACTGAAGCTTTCTTT.

In DNA, the CDR3 is TGTGCCAGCAGTGCCGGGACTAGCGGGAGGTGGCTCTACTTC. This translates into CASSAGTSGRWLYF. The V call is TRBV27, the J call TRBJ2-7; 15 nucleotides match TRBD2. After removal of 5 bases from V and 13 bases from J, the junction contained 9 bases not matched to a gene. Per germline, CDR1 MNHEY and CDR2 SMNVEV (reference sequence). The CDR3 sequence is 14 residues long.

The rearrangement links TRBV6-1 to TRBJ1-5; TRBD1 matches at 8 bases. The CDR3 has 15 residues. With 6 bases clipped from V and 9 bases from J, the junction kept 13 bases outside the gene matches. Germline V gene data show CDR1 as MNHNS and CDR2 as SASEGT. This CDR3 is CASSLGQGVEGPQHF. Written as DNA, the CDR3 is TGTGCCAGCAGCCTCGGACAGGGTGTAGAGGGGCCCCAGCATTTT.